Following are 12 T cell receptor beta chains from one sample sequenced in a study of T cell responses to AZD1222 COVID-19 vaccine (dated by TCRdb to the early 2020s). The meaning of the sample's time point label: about 28 days (+/-7) after the second vaccine dose. Library method: the immunoSEQ multiplex PCR assay. In its TCRdb copy, this immuneACCESS table keeps in-frame sequences only and misses some clones. Where compared with another copy, unresolved V genes explain less than half of these, and the others have no known cause. Recorded for this sample are 150,000 to 200,000 clones; around 88% of them occurred a single time. The top ten clones comprise around a tenth of the sample. The source material was peripheral blood, sampled 28 days after the second AZD1222 dose. Every receptor here comes from an adult who received the AZD1222 COVID-19 vaccine.

The chain employs TRBV6-5 and TRBJ1-1, with a possible D match to TRBD1 (5 bases). The ends were cut back, 3 bases at V and 7 bases at J, with 9 bases in the middle. The CDR3 is made up of 12 amino acids. Germline CDR1 is MNHEY and CDR2 is SVGAGI. CDR3 sequence reads: CASSYSTGEAFF. CDR3 DNA: TGTGCCAGCAGTTATTCTACAGGTGAAGCTTTCTTT.

The V gene is TRBV5-1, the J gene TRBJ2-1; the D is unclear. The length of the CDR3 is 16 residues. Germline assignment: CDR1 SGHRS and CDR2 YFSETQ. V was trimmed by 0 bases and J by 7 bases, leaving 17 bases between them. CDR3 bases: TGCGCCAGCAGCTTGGAGATCGGTGGTTTGGGGAATGAGCAGTTCTTC. It yields the protein CASSLEIGGLGNEQFF.

This clone was seen a few times. The rearrangement links TRBV19 to TRBJ2-2, with no clear D. The CDR3 covers 13 residues. Germline CDR1 is LNHDA and CDR2 is SQIVND (reference sequence). Trimming removed 3 bases from V and 2 bases from J, with 4 bases in between. CDR3 DNA: TGTGCCAGTAGTATGGGAAACACCGGGGAGCTGTTTTTT. This translates into CASSMGNTGELFF.

This CDR3 reads CASSVGGGAVYEQYF. CDR3 coding DNA: TGTGCCAGCAGCGTAGGTGGGGGGGCAGTTTACGAGCAGTACTTC. The chain couples TRBV9 to TRBJ2-7; possibly TRBD2 for D (7 bases). The germline V and J ends were trimmed by 0 bases and 4 bases, with 14 bases remaining between them. The CDR3 is 15 residues long. In germline, CDR1 is SGDLS, CDR2 YYNGEE. Full variable domain (rest looked up from reference TRBV9 and TRBJ2-7): DSGVTQTPKHLITATGQRVTLRCSPRSGDLSVYWYQQSLDQGLQFLIQYYNGEERAKGNILERFSAQQFPDLHSELNLSSLELGDSALYFCASSVGGGAVYEQYFGPGTRLTVT.

The V call is TRBV6-5, the J call TRBJ1-4; 8 bases match TRBD1. CDR1 MNHEY and CDR2 SVGAGI come from the germline V gene. The V segment lost 0 bases and the J segment 7 bases; nucleotides outside the gene matches: 7. This CDR3 spans 16 amino acids. DNA for the CDR3: TGTGCCAGCAGTTACTCGACAGGGGTTAGTGGTGAAAAACTGTTTTTT. It yields the protein CASSYSTGVSGEKLFF.

The rearrangement uses TRBV18 and TRBJ1-4, with D unclear. This CDR3 contains 17 residues. Trimming took 3 bases from V and 5 from J, leaving 19 bases between them. Germline CDR1 and CDR2: KGHSH and LQKENI. CDR3 DNA sequence: TGTGCCAGCTCACCCGAGCTCCGGACCGAGCGGAATGAAAAACTGTTTTTT. Amino acids: CASSPELRTERNEKLFF.

This chain uses TRBV7-8 with TRBJ2-5; D is unclear. Germline V gene data show CDR1 as SGHVS and CDR2 as FQNEAQ. The V gene lost 2 bases and the J gene lost 1 base, with 14 bases spanning the gap. This CDR3 is built from 16 residues. CDR3 DNA: TGTGCCAGCAGCTTAAGGCAAGCCCTTGCCCAAGAGACCCAGTACTTC. Protein: CASSLRQALAQETQYF.

This clone was found once. This rearrangement joins TRBV7-2 to TRBJ1-4; tentative D call: TRBD1 (6 bases). The CDR3 is 13 amino acids. The V and J ends lost 4 bases and 15 bases respectively, with 18 bases between them. Germline V gives CDR1 SGHTA, CDR2 FQGNSA. In nucleotides, the CDR3 is TGTGCCAGCAGCTATGTAAACAGGGTAGACTTGTTTTTT. This gives the protein CASSYVNRVDLFF. The variable domain in full, completed from reference TRBV7-2 and TRBJ1-4, reads GAGVSQSPSNKVTEKGKDVELRCDPISGHTALYWYRQSLGQGLEFLIYFQGNSAPDKSGLPSDRFSAERTGGSVSTLTIQRTQQEDSAVYLCASSYVNRVDLFFGSGTQLSVL.

The V and J genes are TRBV10-3 and TRBJ1-2; 9 bases align to TRBD1. The CDR3 loop spans 15 amino acids. The V gene end was trimmed by 4 bases and the J gene end by 0 bases; junction bases not matched to a gene: 3. Germline V lookup: CDR1 ENHRY, CDR2 SYGVKD. The CDR3 nucleotides read TGTGCCATCAGTGGGACAGGGGCCGCTAACTATGGCTACACCTTC. It translates to CAISGTGAANYGYTF.

J is TRBJ1-6 and V is TRBV2; tentatively, D is TRBD1 (5 bases). There are 18 residues in the CDR3. The V end lost 1 base, the J end lost 6 bases, and 19 bases lay between the germline ends. In germline, CDR1 is SNHLY, CDR2 FYNNEI. The CDR3 here is CASSEVGVGGVGNSPLHF. Here the CDR3 DNA reads TGTGCCAGCAGTGAAGTGGGGGTAGGAGGAGTCGGTAATTCACCCCTCCACTTT.

The J gene is TRBJ1-2, the V gene TRBV5-1, with a possible D match to TRBD1 (5 bases). Germline V CDR1 and CDR2: SGHRS, YFSETQ. The CDR3 loop spans 13 amino acids. V was pared by 4 bases and J by 6 bases, with 13 bases between. CDR3: CASSGLGRNGYTF. The CDR3 region has the DNA TGCGCCAGCAGCGGCCTGGGACGAAATGGCTACACCTTC.

This chain links TRBV30 with TRBJ1-1, with D unclear. Per germline, CDR1 GTSNPN and CDR2 SVGIG (reference sequence). The CDR3 is 15 residues long. V was trimmed by 0 bases and J by 0 bases, leaving 11 bases between them. The CDR3 region is CAWSVKISMNTEAFF. In DNA form, the CDR3 reads TGTGCCTGGAGTGTAAAGATTTCCATGAACACTGAAGCTTTCTTT.